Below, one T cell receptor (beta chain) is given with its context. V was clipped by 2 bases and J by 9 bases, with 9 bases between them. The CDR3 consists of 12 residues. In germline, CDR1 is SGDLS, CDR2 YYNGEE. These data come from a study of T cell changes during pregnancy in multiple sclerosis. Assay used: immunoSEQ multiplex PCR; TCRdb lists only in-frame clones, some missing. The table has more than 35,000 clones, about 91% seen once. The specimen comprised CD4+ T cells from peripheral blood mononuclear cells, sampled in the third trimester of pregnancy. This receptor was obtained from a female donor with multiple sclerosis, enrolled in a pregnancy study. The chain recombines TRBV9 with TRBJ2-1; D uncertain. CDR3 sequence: CASSVPVGEQFF. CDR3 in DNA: TGTGCCAGCAGCGTCCCGGTCGGTGAGCAGTTCTTC.